A single sample is the source of the 10 T cell receptor beta chains below, sequenced in a study of response to subunit inactivated influenza vaccine. TCRdb re-called the RT-PCR reads through MiXCR, storing one row per CDR3 protein. The sample has roughly 570,000 distinct CDR3 sequences; approximately 15% are singletons. The sample here was PBMCs from blood, taken approximately 13 days after vaccination. The receptors were gathered from a man over 45 who received an inactivated influenza vaccine.

The chain joins TRBV21-1 to TRBJ2-1; whether TRBD1, the table's D call, matches the DNA was not checked. TRBV21-1 is a pseudogene locus. This CDR3 spans 17 amino acids. For the CDR3, the DNA is TGTGCCAGCAGCTCAAGGGGGATCGAAGCACCCTACAATGAGCAGTTCTTC. This codes for CASSSRGIEAPYNEQFF.

This clonotype appeared a few times. This chain uses TRBV7-2 with TRBJ2-1; D call uncertain. Trimming stripped 5 bases from V and 4 bases from J, with 9 bases between. Germline CDR1 SGHTA, CDR2 FQGNSA. The CDR3 is 13 residues long. CDR3 nucleotide sequence: TGTGCCAGCAGCCCTTCCTTTTACAATGAGCAGTTCTTC. Amino acid sequence: CASSPSFYNEQFF. Full variable domain (rest looked up from reference TRBV7-2 and TRBJ2-1): GAGVSQSPSNKVTEKGKDVELRCDPISGHTALYWYRQSLGQGLEFLIYFQGNSAPDKSGLPSDRFSAERTGGSVSTLTIQRTQQEDSAVYLCASSPSFYNEQFFGPGTRLTVL.

This clonotype was counted only a few times. This chain connects TRBV10-3 to TRBJ2-5, with 9 bases matching TRBD2. The ends lost 2 bases at V and 7 bases at J; junction bases unmatched: 11. CDR3 size: 16 residues. The germline gives CDR1 ENHRY, CDR2 SYGVKD. The CDR3 nucleotides read TGTGCCATCAGTGAGGTTAGCGGGGGCCGAATCGGGACCCAGTACTTC. This sequence encodes CAISEVSGGRIGTQYF.

This clonotype was seen repeatedly, ten times or more. The chain combines TRBV10-2 with TRBJ1-5; D is possibly TRBD1 (5 bases). The CDR3 is 13 amino acids. CDR1 and CDR2 from the germline V gene are WSHSY and SAAADI. Trimming left V 4 bases short and J 4 bases short, with 8 bases between. The CDR3 here is CASSGQGNQPQHF. CDR3 DNA sequence: TGCGCCAGCAGTGGCCAGGGAAATCAGCCCCAGCATTTT.

The rearrangement uses TRBV12-3 or TRBV12-4 and TRBJ2-3, with TRBD2 as a possible D gene (5 bases). This CDR3 is built from 14 residues. With 8 bases removed from V and 2 bases from J, the gap between germline ends came to 14 bases. DNA for the CDR3: TGTGCCAGCGGACGGGAATCTTACACAGATACGCAGTATTTT. Protein: CASGRESYTDTQYF.

The chain carries TRBV7-9 and TRBJ2-5; 7 nucleotides align to TRBD2. CDR3 size: 11 residues. Trimming removed 8 bases from V and 10 bases from J; junction bases left unmatched: 7. Germline lookup yields CDR1 SEHNR and CDR2 FQNEAQ (reference sequence). CDR3 DNA: TGTGCCAGCGCTGCGGGGGTGAGCCAGTACTTC. This gives the protein CASAAGVSQYF.

The table lists this clonotype with many counts. The J gene is TRBJ2-7, the V gene TRBV18; D not certain. The CDR3 is 14 amino acids. Germline V CDR1 and CDR2: KGHSH, LQKENI. V shed 2 bases and J shed 3 bases, with 11 bases lying between them. The CDR3 loop is CASSPMAIDYEQYF. As DNA, the CDR3 is TGTGCCAGCTCACCAATGGCTATCGACTACGAGCAGTACTTC.

The V and J genes are TRBV6-1 and TRBJ2-4; 11 bases are shared with TRBD1. The J segment lost 2 bases and the V segment lost 4 bases, leaving 1 base of the junction unmatched. The CDR3 loop spans 15 amino acids. The germline gives CDR1 MNHNS, CDR2 SASEGT. This CDR3 reads CASSGTGGTKNIQYF. CDR3 nucleotides: TGTGCCAGCAGTGGGACAGGGGGCACCAAAAACATTCAGTACTTC.

The rearrangement joins TRBV28 to TRBJ2-1; 15 positions agree with TRBD2. Germline values: CDR1 MDHEN, CDR2 SYDVKM. V trimming: 6 bases; J trimming: 9 bases; junction bases outside the gene matches: 6. CDR3 length equals 15 residues. The CDR3 DNA reads as TGTGCCAGCAGCCCTCCGGGACTAGCGGGAGGTGAGCAGTTCTTC. Protein: CASSPPGLAGGEQFF.

The chain combines TRBV3-1 with TRBJ2-7, with TRBD1 matching over 7 bases. The CDR3 extends over 15 amino acids. Germline CDR1 is LGHDT and CDR2 is YNNKEL (reference sequence). J lost 3 bases, V lost 1 base, and 6 bases had no gene match. The CDR3 DNA sequence: TGTGCCAGCAGCCAAGTTACAGGGGCCTTCTACGAGCAGTACTTC. This encodes CASSQVTGAFYEQYF.